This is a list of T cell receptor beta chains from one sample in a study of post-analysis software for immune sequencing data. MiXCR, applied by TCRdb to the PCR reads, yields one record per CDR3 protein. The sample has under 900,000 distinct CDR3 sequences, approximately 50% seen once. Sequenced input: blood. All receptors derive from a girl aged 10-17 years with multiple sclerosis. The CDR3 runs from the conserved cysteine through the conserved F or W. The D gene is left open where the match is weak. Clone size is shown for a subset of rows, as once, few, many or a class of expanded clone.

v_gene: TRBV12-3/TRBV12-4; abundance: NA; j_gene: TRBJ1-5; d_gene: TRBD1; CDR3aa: CASRRTGDRNQPQHF; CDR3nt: TGTGCCAGCAGACGGACAGGGGATCGGAATCAGCCCCAGCATTTT
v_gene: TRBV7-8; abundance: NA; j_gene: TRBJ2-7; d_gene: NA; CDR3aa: CASSHPRGGRYEQYF; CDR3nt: TGTGCCAGCAGCCACCCTAGGGGGGGGCGATACGAGCAGTACTTC
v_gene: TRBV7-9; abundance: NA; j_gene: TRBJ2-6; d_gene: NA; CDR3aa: CASSLVVSAGANVLTF; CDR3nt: TGTGCCAGCAGCTTAGTGGTATCAGCTGGGGCCAACGTCCTGACTTTC
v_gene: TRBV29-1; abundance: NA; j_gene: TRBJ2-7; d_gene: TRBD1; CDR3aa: CSVGQGVHEQYF; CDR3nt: TGCAGCGTTGGACAGGGGGTCCACGAGCAGTACTTC
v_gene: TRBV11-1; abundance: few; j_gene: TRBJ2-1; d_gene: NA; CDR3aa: CASSLDGGPYNEQFF; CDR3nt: TGTGCCAGCAGCTTAGACGGGGGGCCCTACAATGAGCAGTTCTTC
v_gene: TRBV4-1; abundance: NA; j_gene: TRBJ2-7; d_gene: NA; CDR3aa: CASSQLTGPGVNEQYF; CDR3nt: TGCGCCAGCAGCCAACTTACAGGTCCTGGAGTCAACGAGCAGTACTTC
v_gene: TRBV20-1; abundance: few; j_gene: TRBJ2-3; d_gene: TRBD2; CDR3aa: CSARQAGGTDTQYF; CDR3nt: TGCAGTGCTAGGCAAGCGGGAGGTACAGATACGCAGTATTTT
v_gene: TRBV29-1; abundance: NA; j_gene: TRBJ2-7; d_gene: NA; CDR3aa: CSVNQGSSYEQYF; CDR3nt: TGCAGCGTTAATCAGGGGAGCTCCTACGAGCAGTACTTC
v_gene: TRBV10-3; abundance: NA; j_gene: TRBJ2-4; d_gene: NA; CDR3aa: CAISESRARGINIQYF; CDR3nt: TGTGCCATCAGTGAGTCGCGGGCCAGGGGAATAAACATTCAGTACTTC
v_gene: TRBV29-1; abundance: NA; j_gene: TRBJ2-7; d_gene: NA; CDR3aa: CSVVPGASYEQYF; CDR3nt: TGCAGCGTTGTACCGGGGGCTTCCTACGAGCAGTACTTC
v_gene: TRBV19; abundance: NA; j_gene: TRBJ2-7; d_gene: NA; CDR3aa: CASSMVQGYEQYF; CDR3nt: TGTGCCAGTAGTATGGTGCAGGGCTACGAGCAGTACTTC
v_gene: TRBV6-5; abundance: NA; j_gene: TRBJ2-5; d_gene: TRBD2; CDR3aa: CASASGGASSETQYF; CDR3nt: TGTGCCAGCGCTAGCGGGGGGGCCTCGAGTGAGACCCAGTACTTC
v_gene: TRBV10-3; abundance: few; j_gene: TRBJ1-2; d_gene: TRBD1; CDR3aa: CAIGGQGTNYGYTF; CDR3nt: TGTGCCATCGGGGGACAGGGGACGAACTATGGCTACACCTTC
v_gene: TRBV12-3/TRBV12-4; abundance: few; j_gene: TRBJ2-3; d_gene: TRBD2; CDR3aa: CASSSTSGGATDTQYF; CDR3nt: TGTGCCAGCAGTTCCACTAGCGGGGGGGCGACAGATACGCAGTATTTT
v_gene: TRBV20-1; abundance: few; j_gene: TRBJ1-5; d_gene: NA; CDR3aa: CSAVVSNQPQHF; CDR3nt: TGCAGTGCCGTGGTTAGCAATCAGCCCCAGCATTTT
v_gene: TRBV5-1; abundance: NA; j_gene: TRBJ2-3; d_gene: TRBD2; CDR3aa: CASSLASRGGFGSTDTQYF; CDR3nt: TGCGCCAGCAGCTTGGCCTCGCGGGGGGGATTTGGGAGCACAGATACGCAGTATTTT
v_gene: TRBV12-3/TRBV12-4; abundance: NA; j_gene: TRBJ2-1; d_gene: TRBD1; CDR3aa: CASSPGQGGRNEQFF; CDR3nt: TGTGCCAGCAGCCCGGGACAGGGAGGACGGAATGAGCAGTTCTTC
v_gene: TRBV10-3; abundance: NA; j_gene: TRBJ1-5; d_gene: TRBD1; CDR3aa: CAISDGQVRQPQHF; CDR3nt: TGTGCCATCAGTGACGGACAGGTTCGACAGCCCCAGCATTTT
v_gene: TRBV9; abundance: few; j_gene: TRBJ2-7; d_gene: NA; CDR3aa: CASSEGGHVAYEQYF; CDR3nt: TGTGCCAGCAGCGAGGGGGGTCACGTTGCCTACGAGCAGTACTTC
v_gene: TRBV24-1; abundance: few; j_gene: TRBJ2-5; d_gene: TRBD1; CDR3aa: CATSDTGTGGQYF; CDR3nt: TGTGCCACCAGTGATACCGGGACAGGGGGGCAGTACTTC
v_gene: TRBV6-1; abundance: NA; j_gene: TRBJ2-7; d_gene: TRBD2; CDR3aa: CASSVWASGPFSYEQYF; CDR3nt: TGTGCCAGCAGTGTGTGGGCTAGCGGGCCCTTCTCCTACGAGCAGTACTTC
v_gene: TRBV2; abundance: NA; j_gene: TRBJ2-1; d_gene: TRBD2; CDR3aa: CASSSETSGRVNEQFF; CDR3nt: TGTGCCAGCAGTTCAGAGACTAGCGGGAGGGTCAATGAGCAGTTCTTC
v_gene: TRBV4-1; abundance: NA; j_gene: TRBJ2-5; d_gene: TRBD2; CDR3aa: CASSQWASGSQETQYF; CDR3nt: TGCGCCAGCAGCCAATGGGCTAGCGGGAGCCAAGAGACCCAGTACTTC
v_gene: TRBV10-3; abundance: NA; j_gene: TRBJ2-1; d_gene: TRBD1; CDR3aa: CAIRESRTGEVNEQFF; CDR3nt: TGTGCCATCAGGGAGTCTCGGACAGGGGAAGTCAATGAGCAGTTCTTC
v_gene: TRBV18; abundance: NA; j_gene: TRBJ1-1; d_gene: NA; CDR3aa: CASFEGRMNTEAFF; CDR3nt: TGTGCCAGCTTCGAAGGACGGATGAACACTGAAGCTTTCTTT
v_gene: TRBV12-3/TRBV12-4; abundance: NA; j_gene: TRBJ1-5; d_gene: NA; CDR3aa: CASAGPNQPQHF; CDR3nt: TGTGCCAGTGCGGGGCCAAATCAGCCCCAGCATTTT
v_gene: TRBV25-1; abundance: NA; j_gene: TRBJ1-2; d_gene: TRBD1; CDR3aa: CATGTGAPYGYTF; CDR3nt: TGTGCCACCGGAACAGGGGCCCCCTATGGCTACACCTTC
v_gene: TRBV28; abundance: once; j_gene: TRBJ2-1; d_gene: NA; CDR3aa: CASSLGGIINNEQFF; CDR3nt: TGTGCCAGCAGTTTAGGAGGGATTATTAACAATGAGCAGTTCTTC